The 17 T cell receptor beta chains below were found in one sample sequenced in a study of blood T cell repertoires in COVID-19. TCRdb keeps only in-frame clones here, not all; method: immunoSEQ multiplex PCR. The table shows about 210,000 clones, with 82% occurring only once. Material: peripheral blood. These receptors originate from a woman aged 70-85 years with COVID-19, enrolled during active disease.

The gene calls are TRBV6-6 and TRBJ1-3, with 7 positions matching TRBD1. The CDR3 length is 13 residues. After removal of 4 bases from V and 9 bases from J, the junction contained 6 bases not matched to a gene. The germline gives CDR1 MNHNY, CDR2 SVGAGI (reference sequence). This CDR3 reads CASSFSRDSTIYF. CDR3 nucleotides: TGTGCCAGCAGTTTTTCCCGGGACAGCACCATATATTTT.

This clone was seen a handful of times. This sequence joins TRBV28 and TRBJ1-6; D unclear. The CDR3 covers 14 residues. V was trimmed by 5 bases and J by 10 bases, leaving 15 bases between them. CDR1 is MDHEN and CDR2 is SYDVKM in the germline V gene. CDR3 residues: CASSPLGPESPLHF. The CDR3 DNA reads as TGTGCCAGCAGTCCGCTTGGTCCGGAGTCACCCCTCCACTTT.

The chain joins TRBV28 to TRBJ1-6, with 10 bases fitting TRBD1. This CDR3 has 17 residues. V shed 5 bases, J shed 1 base, and the junction held 5 bases outside the gene matches. Per the germline V gene, CDR1 is MDHEN and CDR2 is SYDVKM. The CDR3 loop reads CASSPGTGVSYNSPLHF. CDR3 nucleotides: TGTGCCAGCAGTCCGGGGACAGGGGTATCCTATAATTCACCCCTCCACTTT. Full variable domain (outside the CDR3, taken from reference TRBV28 and TRBJ1-6): DVKVTQSSRYLVKRTGEKVFLECVQDMDHENMFWYRQDPGLGLRLIYFSYDVKMKEKGDIPEGYSVSREKKERFSLILESASTNQTSMYLCASSPGTGVSYNSPLHFGNGTRLTVT.

The CDR3 sequence is CAWRGGETYNSPLHF. The CDR3 region has the DNA TGTGCCTGGAGAGGGGGTGAAACCTATAATTCACCCCTCCACTTT. The chain employs TRBV30 and TRBJ1-6, with D perhaps TRBD1 (6 bases). The CDR3 extends over 15 amino acids. CDR1 and CDR2 from the germline V gene are GTSNPN and SVGIG (reference sequence). Trimming cost V 3 bases and J 2 bases, with 11 bases left between them.

This clone was picked up one time. The chain carries TRBV6-5 and TRBJ2-7, with D maybe TRBD2 (8 bases). This CDR3 region has 16 residues. V lost 3 bases and J lost 2, with 17 bases in between. Germline V lookup: CDR1 MNHEY, CDR2 SVGAGI. The CDR3 DNA follows: TGTGCCAGCAGTTATAGCGGGACAGAGAATCCCTACGAGCAGTACTTC. Protein sequence: CASSYSGTENPYEQYF.

Notes on this clone: Different DNA sequences within this sample yield the same CDR3. This rearrangement joins TRBV7-2 to TRBJ1-3; no reliable D call. Germline assignment: CDR1 SGHTA and CDR2 FQGNSA. V gave up 5 bases and J gave up 7 bases, with 9 bases separating them. This CDR3 spans 12 amino acids. CDR3 DNA: TGTGCCAGCAGCCTTACGGGGAACACCATATATTTT. It is translated as CASSLTGNTIYF.

This clone appeared once. The chain links TRBV2 to TRBJ2-3; possibly TRBD2 for D (7 bases). The germline V and J ends were trimmed by 2 bases and 3 bases, with 15 bases remaining between them. In germline, CDR1 is SNHLY, CDR2 FYNNEI. The CDR3 runs 16 residues. Here the CDR3 DNA reads TGTGCCAGCAGTGAATTAGGGGGAGGGTGGACAGATACGCAGTATTTT. Translation gives CASSELGGGWTDTQYF.

This rearrangement joins TRBV28 to TRBJ1-1; 7 bases agree with TRBD1. CDR3 length equals 17 residues. J was trimmed by 4 bases and V by 2 bases; bases with no gene match: 13. Germline-derived CDR1 and CDR2 are MDHEN and SYDVKM. The CDR3, as DNA: TGTGCCAGCAGTTTACTCTCCGAAATGACAGGGTCCACTGAAGCTTTCTTT. Its protein product is CASSLLSEMTGSTEAFF.

The chain couples TRBV4-3 to TRBJ2-1, with 8 bases identical to TRBD1. V was pared by 0 bases and J by 12 bases, with 4 bases of the junction left unmatched. The CDR3 has 13 residues. Germline loops: CDR1 LGHNA, CDR2 YSLEER. CDR3 nucleotides: TGCGCCAGCAGCCAAGAGGACAGGGTTAGGCAGTTCTTC. Its protein product is CASSQEDRVRQFF.

V gene TRBV3-1 (or the pseudogene TRBV3-2) combines with J gene TRBJ2-3, with 9 bases identical to TRBD2. Germline V lookup: CDR1 LGHDT, CDR2 YNNKEL (reference sequence). V was clipped by 5 bases and J by 6 bases; unmatched bases: 9. The CDR3 totals 15 residues. DNA of the CDR3: TGTGCCAGCAGCTCCAGAGCGGGAGGTGTCGATACGCAGTATTTT. Its translation is CASSSRAGGVDTQYF.

The gene calls are TRBV9 and TRBJ2-5, with TRBD2 matching over 8 bases. The CDR3 is made up of 14 amino acids. V trimming: 4 bases; J trimming: 3 bases; junction bases outside the gene matches: 5. Germline loops: CDR1 SGDLS, CDR2 YYNGEE. This CDR3 is CASSPGLGEETQYF. The CDR3 nucleotides are TGTGCCAGCAGCCCGGGACTAGGGGAAGAGACCCAGTACTTC.

This sequence joins TRBV18 and TRBJ1-5; the match to TRBD1 covers 8 bases. V dropped 2 bases and J dropped 2; count of bases not matched to a gene: 2. This CDR3 region has 15 residues. Germline loops: CDR1 KGHSH, CDR2 LQKENI. The CDR3 DNA follows: TGTGCCAGCTCACCAGTGACAGGGGGCAATCAGCCCCAGCATTTT. Amino acids: CASSPVTGGNQPQHF.

The V and J genes are TRBV10-1 and TRBJ2-4, with 9 bases lining up with TRBD1. In germline, CDR1 is WNHNN, CDR2 SYGVQD (reference sequence). This CDR3 has 16 amino acids. With 5 bases clipped from V and 7 bases from J, the junction kept 12 bases outside the gene matches. In DNA, the CDR3 is TGCGCCAGCAGTTGTATTTGGGACAGGGTTTCGAACATTCAGTACTTC. Its translation: CASSCIWDRVSNIQYF.

This rearrangement joins TRBV5-1 to TRBJ2-3; D not certain. Between the trimmed V and J ends, which lost 3 bases and 0 bases, there was a span of 8 bases. The length of the CDR3 is 14 residues. CDR1 is SGHRS and CDR2 is YFSETQ in the germline V gene. CDR3 DNA sequence: TGCGCCAGCAGCTACAGAGCCAGCACAGATACGCAGTATTTT. Its translation is CASSYRASTDTQYF.

The V call is TRBV29-1, the J call TRBJ2-5; TRBD2 is a possible D gene (6 bases). The CDR3 has 12 amino acids. V shed 5 bases and J shed 3 bases, with 10 bases lying between them. From germline, CDR1 is SQVTM and CDR2 ANQGSEA. In DNA form, the CDR3 reads TGCAGCGTTCGGACTACAAAAGAGACCCAGTACTTC. Translating it yields CSVRTTKETQYF.

The chain carries TRBV6-4 and TRBJ2-1; D is uncertain. There are 13 residues in the CDR3. Trimming stripped 0 bases from V and 12 bases from J, with 12 bases between. Looked up from germline, CDR1 is MRHNA and CDR2 is SNTAGT. CDR3 in amino acids: CASSDSPQMAQFF. The CDR3 nucleotides read TGTGCCAGCAGTGACTCACCTCAAATGGCGCAGTTCTTC.

This chain links TRBV30 with TRBJ1-3; D remains unclear. Trimming took off 3 bases at V and 1 base at J, with 10 bases between the two ends. Germline V lookup: CDR1 GTSNPN, CDR2 SVGIG (reference sequence). The CDR3 contains 14 residues. The CDR3 DNA sequence: TGTGCCTGGAGCGGGGTGAATTCTGGAAACACCATATATTTT. As protein: CAWSGVNSGNTIYF.